Listed here is a single TCR beta chain. Its antigen is not identified. At one end, the junction sequence differs from germline, possibly due to a read error. Profiling relied on immunoSEQ multiplex PCR, and the TCRdb table lists in-frame clones only, not all of them. This table holds about 110,000 clones, about 90% found once. These data come from a study of siplizumab effects on memory and regulatory T cells. Points from the study as a whole: Researchers did not confirm the suppressive function of proliferating Tregs from siplizumab cultures.

The CDR3 has 12 residues. Per germline, CDR1 MNHNY and CDR2 SVGAGI (reference sequence). The sequenced sample consisted of Tregs sorted from blood. This sequence joins TRBV6-6 and TRBJ2-5; 12 nucleotides line up with TRBD1. This TCR derives from a human donor in good health. The CDR3: CASSGTGGSRHF. In DNA form, the CDR3 reads TGTGCCAGCAGCGGGACAGGGGGCAGTAGACACTTC.